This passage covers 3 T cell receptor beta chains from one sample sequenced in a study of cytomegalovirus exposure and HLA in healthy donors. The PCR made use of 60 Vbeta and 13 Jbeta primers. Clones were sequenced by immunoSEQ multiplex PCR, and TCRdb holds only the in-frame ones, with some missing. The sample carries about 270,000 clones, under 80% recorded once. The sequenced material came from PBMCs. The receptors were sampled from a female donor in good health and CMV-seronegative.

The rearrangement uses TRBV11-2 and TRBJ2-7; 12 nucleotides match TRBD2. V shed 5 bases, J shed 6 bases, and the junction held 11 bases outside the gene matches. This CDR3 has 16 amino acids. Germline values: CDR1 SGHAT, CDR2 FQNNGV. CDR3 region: CASSEDRLAGVGEQYF. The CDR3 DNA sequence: TGTGCCAGCAGCGAAGACAGACTAGCGGGAGTCGGCGAGCAGTACTTC.

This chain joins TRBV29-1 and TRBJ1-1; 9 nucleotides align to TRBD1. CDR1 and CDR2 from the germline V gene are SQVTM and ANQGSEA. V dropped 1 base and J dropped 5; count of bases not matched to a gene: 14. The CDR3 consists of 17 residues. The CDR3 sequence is CSVEGSLYRGQGTEAFF. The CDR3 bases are TGCAGCGTTGAAGGATCCCTTTACAGGGGGCAAGGGACTGAAGCTTTCTTT.

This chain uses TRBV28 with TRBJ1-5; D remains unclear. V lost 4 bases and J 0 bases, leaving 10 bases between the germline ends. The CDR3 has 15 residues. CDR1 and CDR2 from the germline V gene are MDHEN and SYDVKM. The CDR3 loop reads CASSSLRVSNQPQHF. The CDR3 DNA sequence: TGTGCCAGCAGTTCCCTGAGGGTTAGCAATCAGCCCCAGCATTTT.